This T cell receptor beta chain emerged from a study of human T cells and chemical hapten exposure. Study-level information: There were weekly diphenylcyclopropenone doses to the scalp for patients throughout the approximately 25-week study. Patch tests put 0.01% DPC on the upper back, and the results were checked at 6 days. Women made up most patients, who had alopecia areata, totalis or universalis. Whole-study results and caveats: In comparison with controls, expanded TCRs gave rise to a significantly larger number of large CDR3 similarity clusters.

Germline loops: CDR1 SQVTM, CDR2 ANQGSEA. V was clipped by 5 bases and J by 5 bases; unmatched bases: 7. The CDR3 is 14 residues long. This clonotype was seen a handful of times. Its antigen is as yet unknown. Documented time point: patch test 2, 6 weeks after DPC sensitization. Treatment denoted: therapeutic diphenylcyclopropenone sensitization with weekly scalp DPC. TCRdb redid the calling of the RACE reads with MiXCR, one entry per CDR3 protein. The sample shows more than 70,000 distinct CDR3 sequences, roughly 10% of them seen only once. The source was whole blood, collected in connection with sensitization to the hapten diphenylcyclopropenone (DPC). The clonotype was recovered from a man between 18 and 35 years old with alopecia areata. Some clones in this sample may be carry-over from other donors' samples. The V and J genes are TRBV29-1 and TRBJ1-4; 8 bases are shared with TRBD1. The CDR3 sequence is CSVRGTGENEKLFF. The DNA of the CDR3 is TGCAGCGTTCGCGGGACAGGAGAGAATGAAAAACTGTTTTTT.